This T cell receptor (beta chain) was observed in a study of T-cell reconstitution after alpha-beta-depleted transplantation in children. V was clipped by 5 bases and J by 7 bases, with 16 bases between them. This CDR3 has 14 amino acids. CDR1 and CDR2 from the germline V gene are KGHDR and SFDVKD. Unique molecular identifiers were used to barcode this TCRbeta library. One entry per CDR3 protein results from TCRdb running MiXCR on the PCR reads. In the table there are about 250,000 distinct CDR3 sequences, approximately 24% of which are singletons. A few counts support this clonotype. Sequenced material: PBMCs, mostly from graft donor cells, taken 360 days after TCRalphabeta/CD19-depleted stem cell transplant. The rearrangement links TRBV24-1 to TRBJ2-5; tentative D call: TRBD2 (6 bases). This clonotype was obtained from a female patient between 2 and 15 years old who had a stem cell transplant for congenital amegakaryocytic thrombocytopenia, so the T cells may come from the graft donor. The CDR3 region is CATSAGVSWGTQYF. The CDR3 region has the DNA TGTGCCACCAGTGCGGGGGTGAGCTGGGGGACCCAGTACTTC.